This T cell receptor (beta chain) emerged from a study of post-analysis software for immune sequencing data (dated by TCRdb to about 2015). At the level of the whole study: The recorded disease courses included relapsing-remitting, secondary progressive and progressive-relapsing multiple sclerosis, and some patients had no subtype annotation. The patient repertoires were compared against roughly 12 previously published healthy control repertoires obtained from donors aged 6 to 25 years. A subset of samples was prepared in parallel using single-end sample barcoding, then pooled and co-amplified after Illumina adapter ligation.

Comments on this clonotype: No cognate antigen has been identified for it. Nothing much larger sits one base from this clone, and base qualities are not available.

Broad study findings and their caveats: A handful of TRBV segments, including TRBV5-6, TRBV5-1 and TRBV20-1, were significantly more frequent in patients than controls. The multiple sclerosis patient group was slightly younger than the control group. Strong co-clustering of samples prepared in the same batch was shown by direct clustering with F measure, prompting a batch-effect correction. Significantly lower normalized Chao1 diversity was found in multiple sclerosis patients than in controls, suggesting substantial peripheral T-cell clonal expansion.

The method behind the library was PCR. The instrument given in TCRdb is Illumina HiSeq 2500. To reduce PCR and sequencing biases, unique molecular identifiers were built into the TCR beta cDNA libraries. Approximately 500,000 cDNA molecules were obtained for every 1 to 10 million input T cells, so each molecule roughly corresponded to one T cell. The patient libraries were prepared and sequenced with the same protocol used for the earlier healthy control dataset. Within a given batch, samples were prepared together, multiplexed and sequenced on the same HiSeq lane. Turning to the authors' computational methods: Raw barcoded reads were processed with MIGEC, discarding single-read molecular identifier groups before consensus assembly and CDR3 extraction. VDJtools was used for post-analysis of the clonotype tables, and diversity was normalized by down-sampling every dataset to the size of the smallest sample. Repertoire overlap clustering matched CDR3 amino acid but not nucleotide sequences to correct batch-related cross-sample contamination. TCRdb reworked the public reads: Q25 trimming with fastp, MiXCR clone assembly, productive beta chains retained. Rows matching on CDR3 protein sequence are summarized as one entry with the most common DNA and genes. None of the V and J calls come from the authors' own analysis; TCRdb made them. The sample yields 400,000 to 500,000 distinct CDR3 sequences; less than 40% were counted once. The ten largest account for approximately 7.1% of the sample.

The CDR3 holds 14 amino acids from the cysteine to the phenylalanine. This entry keeps only the CDR3 DNA: 42 bases, framed from base 1. The V end gives up 8 bases and the J end 6 bases, leaving 9 bases in the junction not matched to a gene. CDR1 is given as LGHNA and CDR2 as YNFKEQ, both from the germline V gene. TCR beta repertoires were profiled from peripheral blood of about a dozen young patients with multiple sclerosis to demonstrate the VDJtools post-analysis software. The multiple sclerosis patients were children and adolescents ranging in age from about 6 to 17 years. The sequence derives from a girl between 2 and 10 years old with multiple sclerosis. The material sequenced was blood. This receptor chain uses TRBV4-2 and TRBJ2-1, with TRBD2 identical over 8 junction bases. The nucleotide sequence is TGTGCCAGCGCCATCGACGGGGGGGGCAATGAGCAGTTCTTC. It encodes CASAIDGGGNEQFF.